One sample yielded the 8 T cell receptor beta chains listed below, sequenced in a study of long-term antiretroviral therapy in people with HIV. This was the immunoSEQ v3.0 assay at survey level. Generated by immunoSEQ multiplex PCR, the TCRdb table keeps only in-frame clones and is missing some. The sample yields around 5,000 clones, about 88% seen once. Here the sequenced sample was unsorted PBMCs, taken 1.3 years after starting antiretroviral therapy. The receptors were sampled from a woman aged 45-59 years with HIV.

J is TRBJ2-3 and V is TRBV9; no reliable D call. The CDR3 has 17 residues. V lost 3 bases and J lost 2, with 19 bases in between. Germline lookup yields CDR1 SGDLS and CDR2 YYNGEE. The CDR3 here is CASSALDSRLSTDTQYF. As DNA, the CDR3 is TGTGCCAGCAGCGCGCTAGACTCTCGACTTTCCACAGATACGCAGTATTTT.

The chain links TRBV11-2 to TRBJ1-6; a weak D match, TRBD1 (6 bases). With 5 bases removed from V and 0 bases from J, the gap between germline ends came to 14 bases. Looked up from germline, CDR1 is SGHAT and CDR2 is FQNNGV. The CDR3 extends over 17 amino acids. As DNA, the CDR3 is TGTGCCAGCAGCGGGACTGGACAGAGCTCCTATAATTCACCCCTCCACTTT. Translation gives CASSGTGQSSYNSPLHF.

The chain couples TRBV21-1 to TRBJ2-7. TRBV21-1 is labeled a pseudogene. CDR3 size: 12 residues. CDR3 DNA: TGTGCCAGCAGCATATACACACACGAGCAGTACGTC. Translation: CASSIYTHEQYV.

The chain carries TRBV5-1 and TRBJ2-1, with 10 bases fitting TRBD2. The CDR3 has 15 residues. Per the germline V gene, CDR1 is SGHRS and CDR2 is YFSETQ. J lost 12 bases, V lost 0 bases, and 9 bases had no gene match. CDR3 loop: CASSLVASGGDGQFF. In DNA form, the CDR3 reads TGCGCCAGCAGCTTGGTGGCTAGCGGGGGCGATGGGCAGTTCTTC. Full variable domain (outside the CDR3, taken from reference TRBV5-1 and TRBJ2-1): KAGVTQTPRYLIKTRGQQVTLSCSPISGHRSVSWYQQTPGQGLQFLFEYFSETQRNKGNFPGRFSGRQFSNSRSEMNVSTLELGDSALYLCASSLVASGGDGQFFGPGTRLTVL.

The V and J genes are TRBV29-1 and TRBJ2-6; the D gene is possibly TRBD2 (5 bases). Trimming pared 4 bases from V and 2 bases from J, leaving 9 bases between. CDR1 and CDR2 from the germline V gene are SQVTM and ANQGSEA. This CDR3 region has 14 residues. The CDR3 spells CSVVRGAGANVLTF. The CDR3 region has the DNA TGCAGCGTTGTTCGGGGAGCTGGGGCCAACGTCCTGACTTTC.

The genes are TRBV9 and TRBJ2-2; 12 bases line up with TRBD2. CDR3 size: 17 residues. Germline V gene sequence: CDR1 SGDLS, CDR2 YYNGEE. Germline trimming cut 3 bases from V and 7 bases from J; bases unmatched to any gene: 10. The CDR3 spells CASSDGLAGPKGGELFF. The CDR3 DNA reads TGTGCCAGCAGCGACGGACTAGCGGGGCCCAAGGGCGGGGAGCTGTTTTTT.

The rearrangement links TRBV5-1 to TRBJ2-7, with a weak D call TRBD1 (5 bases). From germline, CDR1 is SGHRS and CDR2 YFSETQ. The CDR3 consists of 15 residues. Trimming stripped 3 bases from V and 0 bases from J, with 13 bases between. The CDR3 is CASSYYRQRSYEQYF. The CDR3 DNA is TGCGCCAGCAGCTATTACAGGCAACGCTCCTACGAGCAGTACTTC.

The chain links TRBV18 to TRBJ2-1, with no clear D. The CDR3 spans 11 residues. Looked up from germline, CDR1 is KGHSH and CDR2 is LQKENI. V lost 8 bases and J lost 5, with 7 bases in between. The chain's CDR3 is CASVGNNEQFF. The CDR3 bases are TGTGCCAGCGTGGGTAACAATGAGCAGTTCTTC. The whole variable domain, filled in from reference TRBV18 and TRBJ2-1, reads NAGVMQNPRHLVRRRGQEARLRCSPMKGHSHVYWYRQLPEEGLKFMVYLQKENIIDESGMPKERFSAEFPKEGPSILRIQQVVRGDSAAYFCASVGNNEQFFGPGTRLTVL.